Below are 28 T cell receptor beta chains sequenced from a single sample in a study of blood T cell repertoires in COVID-19. Assay used: immunoSEQ multiplex PCR; TCRdb lists only in-frame clones, some missing. The table records approximately 360,000 clones, around 89% of them present only once. The sequenced sample consisted of peripheral blood. These receptors were obtained from a man aged 35-49 years with acute or convalescent COVID-19.

The V gene is TRBV19, the J gene TRBJ2-7; 12 positions agree with TRBD2. Germline V gene lookup returns CDR1 LNHDA and CDR2 SQIVND (reference sequence). Unmatched junction bases numbered 22, after V lost 4 bases and J lost 3 bases. There are 21 residues in the CDR3. The CDR3 DNA is TGTGCCAGTAGTACTTCTCTAGGACTAGCGGGAAAGTCATTAAGGAGCTACGAGCAGTACTTC. Encoded protein: CASSTSLGLAGKSLRSYEQYF.

This clone was observed a single time. The CDR3 DNA reads TGTGCCAGCATTCCGATTTACAGGGCGAACACTGAAGCTTTCTTT. Its protein is CASIPIYRANTEAFF. The chain has TRBV28 and TRBJ1-1; perhaps TRBD1 as D (6 bases). This CDR3 is 15 amino acids long. CDR1 MDHEN and CDR2 SYDVKM come from the germline V gene. Between the trimmed V and J ends, which lost 7 bases and 1 base, there was a span of 16 bases.

V usage is TRBV11-2 and J usage is TRBJ1-2; 8 bases line up with TRBD1. The CDR3 extends over 15 amino acids. V was pared by 3 bases and J by 5 bases, with 8 bases of the junction left unmatched. Germline V gene lookup returns CDR1 SGHAT and CDR2 FQNNGV. The DNA of the CDR3 is TGTGCCAGCAGCTTGCGCGACAGGGGCGGTTATGGCTACACCTTC. Its translation: CASSLRDRGGYGYTF.

The CDR3 reads CASSIAGGRGTEAFF. For the CDR3, the DNA is TGTGCCAGTAGTATAGCCGGGGGGCGCGGCACTGAAGCTTTCTTT. This rearrangement joins TRBV19 to TRBJ1-1; perhaps TRBD1 as D (6 bases). This CDR3 region has 15 residues. The V and J ends lost 1 base and 4 bases respectively, with 13 bases between them. Per the germline V gene, CDR1 is LNHDA and CDR2 is SQIVND (reference sequence).

This chain uses TRBV7-3 with TRBJ2-5; D unresolved. V was pared by 2 bases and J by 6 bases, with 7 bases between. CDR1 and CDR2 from the germline V gene are SGHTA and FQGTGA. This CDR3 is 12 amino acids long. CDR3 amino acids: CASSLVGQTQYF. DNA for the CDR3: TGTGCCAGCAGCTTAGTCGGTCAGACCCAGTACTTC.

This clone was seen only a few times. J is TRBJ1-5 and V is TRBV28; 7 bases are a match to TRBD1. Germline CDR1 MDHEN, CDR2 SYDVKM. CDR3 size: 14 residues. The J segment lost 1 base and the V segment lost 6 bases, leaving 3 bases of the junction unmatched. Here the CDR3 reads CASSQQGSNQPQHF. CDR3 bases: TGTGCCAGCAGCCAACAGGGGAGCAATCAGCCCCAGCATTTT.

In this sample, this clone turned up once. The gene calls are TRBV27 and TRBJ1-2; 8 positions match TRBD1. Germline assignment: CDR1 MNHEY and CDR2 SMNVEV (reference sequence). The trim removed 4 bases at V and 6 bases at J, leaving 4 bases unmatched. The CDR3 has 13 residues. The CDR3 spells CASSSIQGDGYTF. CDR3 nucleotides: TGTGCCAGCAGTTCGATACAGGGGGATGGCTACACCTTC.

The rearrangement links TRBV7-2 to TRBJ2-3; 12 bases align to TRBD2. V gave up 5 bases and J gave up 2 bases; unmatched junction bases: 5. CDR1 and CDR2 from the germline V gene are SGHTA and FQGNSA. CDR3 length: 16 residues. The CDR3 sequence: CASSPRTSGVTDTQYF. The CDR3 nucleotides are TGTGCCAGCAGCCCTAGGACTAGCGGGGTCACAGATACGCAGTATTTT.

This chain uses TRBV19 with TRBJ2-7, with 9 nucleotides matching TRBD1. This CDR3 is built from 14 residues. The junction had 4 bases not matched to a gene; V was cut back by 3 bases and J by 4 bases. Per the germline V gene, CDR1 is LNHDA and CDR2 is SQIVND (reference sequence). CDR3 protein: CASSMGQGGYEQYF. In DNA, the CDR3 is TGTGCCAGTAGTATGGGACAGGGTGGGTACGAGCAGTACTTC.

This chain joins TRBV4-1 and TRBJ2-7, with 8 bases identical to TRBD1. The germline gives CDR1 MGHRA, CDR2 YSYEKL. This CDR3 has 15 amino acids. V shed 3 bases and J 3 bases; nucleotides not matched to a gene: 7. CDR3 nucleotide sequence: TGCGCCAGCAGCCATGATCAAGGGACAGGCTACGAGCAGTACTTC. Its protein is CASSHDQGTGYEQYF.

V is TRBV4-3 and J is TRBJ1-2; TRBD1 aligns across 8 bases. The CDR3 is 13 amino acids. V was clipped by 2 bases and J by 4 bases; unmatched bases: 0. Germline V gene sequence: CDR1 LGHNA, CDR2 YSLEER. CDR3 in amino acids: CASSQTGGYGYTF. The CDR3 DNA sequence: TGCGCCAGCAGCCAAACAGGGGGCTATGGCTACACCTTC.

The V gene is TRBV19, the J gene TRBJ1-5; the D gene is possibly TRBD1 (6 bases). V shed 1 base and J shed 4 bases, with 8 bases lying between them. Germline loops: CDR1 LNHDA, CDR2 SQIVND (reference sequence). This CDR3 region has 14 residues. CDR3 DNA sequence: TGTGCCAGTAGTATAGTAAGGGGGAATCAGCCCCAGCATTTT. Translating it yields CASSIVRGNQPQHF.

The chain combines TRBV7-3 with TRBJ2-3; TRBD2 might be the D (7 bases). The CDR3 length is 18 residues. Germline CDR1 reads SGHTA; CDR2 reads FQGTGA. V lost 2 bases and J lost 2, with 20 bases in between. The CDR3 loop reads CASSLSNVRGANTDTQYF. CDR3 DNA sequence: TGTGCCAGCAGCTTATCGAATGTCCGGGGGGCCAACACAGATACGCAGTATTTT.

The CDR3 DNA reads as TGTGCCAGCAGTGAGTCTACTAACTATGGCTACACCTTC. Protein: CASSESTNYGYTF. The chain links TRBV6-1 to TRBJ1-2; no firm D call. Germline loops: CDR1 MNHNS, CDR2 SASEGT. This CDR3 has 13 amino acids. Trimming cost V 3 bases and J 0 bases, with 5 bases left between them.

V gene TRBV4-1 combines with J gene TRBJ1-1; 7 nucleotides match TRBD1. The CDR3 covers 14 residues. V trimming: 5 bases; J trimming: 3 bases; junction bases outside the gene matches: 6. Germline V gene lookup returns CDR1 MGHRA and CDR2 YSYEKL. The DNA for the CDR3 is TGCGCCAGCAGCGTTAACCAGGGGGACACTGAAGCTTTCTTT. Amino acid sequence: CASSVNQGDTEAFF.

The chain combines TRBV9 with TRBJ2-5; 7 positions match TRBD2. This CDR3 has 15 amino acids. The V gene end was trimmed by 0 bases and the J gene end by 1 base; junction bases not matched to a gene: 3. The germline V gene has CDR1 SGDLS and CDR2 YYNGEE. The CDR3 loop reads CASSVGGTTQETQYF. CDR3 DNA sequence: TGTGCCAGCAGCGTAGGAGGGACTACCCAAGAGACCCAGTACTTC. Based on the CDR3 plus reference TRBV9 and TRBJ2-5, the full variable domain is DSGVTQTPKHLITATGQRVTLRCSPRSGDLSVYWYQQSLDQGLQFLIQYYNGEERAKGNILERFSAQQFPDLHSELNLSSLELGDSALYFCASSVGGTTQETQYFGPGTRLLVL.

The chain combines TRBV9 with TRBJ1-6; the D gene is possibly TRBD1 (6 bases). Trimming pared 0 bases from V and 10 bases from J, leaving 11 bases between. CDR3 size: 14 residues. The germline V gene encodes CDR1 SGDLS and CDR2 YYNGEE. The CDR3 DNA reads as TGTGCCAGCAGCGTAGAAGGGGGAGGGTCACCCCTCCACTTT. Its protein is CASSVEGGGSPLHF.

The chain recombines TRBV7-3 with TRBJ2-3; 10 bases line up with TRBD1. J lost 3 bases, V lost 6 bases, and 6 bases had no gene match. This CDR3 comprises 15 residues. CDR1 and CDR2 from the germline V gene are SGHTA and FQGTGA. As DNA, the CDR3 is TGTGCCAGCAGTTGGACAGGGGGAAGGACAGATACGCAGTATTTT. Its translation: CASSWTGGRTDTQYF.

This clone showed up just once. The chain uses TRBV15 and TRBJ1-5; TRBD1 agrees at 7 bases. The CDR3 runs 16 residues. Per the germline V gene, CDR1 is LNHNV and CDR2 is YYDKDF (reference sequence). With V trimmed by 4 bases and J by 1 base, 7 bases remained unmatched. The CDR3 sequence is CATSTSPGGSNQPQHF. In DNA, the CDR3 is TGTGCCACCAGCACTTCCCCAGGGGGAAGCAATCAGCCCCAGCATTTT. The variable domain in full, with the rest retrieved from reference TRBV15 and TRBJ1-5, is DAMVIQNPRYQVTQFGKPVTLSCSQTLNHNVMYWYQQKSSQAPKLLFHYYDKDFNNEADTPDNFQSRRPNTSFCFLDIRSPGLGDTAMYLCATSTSPGGSNQPQHFGDGTRLSIL.

The chain employs TRBV29-1 and TRBJ2-6; 9 bases line up with TRBD1. The CDR3 sequence is 15 residues long. The germline V gene has CDR1 SQVTM and CDR2 ANQGSEA. V shed 1 base and J 2 bases; nucleotides not matched to a gene: 0. The CDR3 DNA reads TGCAGCGTTGAAGGGACAGGGGCTGGGGCCAACGTCCTGACTTTC. This encodes CSVEGTGAGANVLTF.

The chain has TRBV9 and TRBJ2-7, with no clear D. The V end was cut by 0 bases, the J end by 7 bases, with 11 bases between. Germline V gene lookup returns CDR1 SGDLS and CDR2 YYNGEE. The CDR3 loop spans 13 amino acids. The DNA for the CDR3 is TGTGCCAGCAGCGTAGGATCCCACCTAGAGCAGTACTTC. Translation gives CASSVGSHLEQYF.

The chain carries TRBV30 and TRBJ1-2, with a weak D call TRBD1 (6 bases). Looked up from germline, CDR1 is GTSNPN and CDR2 is SVGIG (reference sequence). The CDR3 sequence is 13 residues long. Trimming took 3 bases from V and 4 from J, leaving 12 bases between them. CDR3 amino acids: CAWSSRGVYGYTF. The CDR3 nucleotides read TGTGCCTGGAGCTCCAGGGGAGTCTATGGCTACACCTTC.

The chain couples TRBV15 to TRBJ1-2; no firm D call. The germline V gene encodes CDR1 LNHNV and CDR2 YYDKDF (reference sequence). V was cut by 1 base and J by 8 bases, with 11 bases left in between. The CDR3 contains 13 residues. CDR3 nucleotides: TGTGCCACCAGCAGAGTTGGCGGGCTAGGCTACACCTTC. The encoded protein is CATSRVGGLGYTF. Full variable domain (outside the CDR3, taken from reference TRBV15 and TRBJ1-2): DAMVIQNPRYQVTQFGKPVTLSCSQTLNHNVMYWYQQKSSQAPKLLFHYYDKDFNNEADTPDNFQSRRPNTSFCFLDIRSPGLGDTAMYLCATSRVGGLGYTFGSGTRLTVV.

V is TRBV15 and J is TRBJ1-1, with D maybe TRBD1 (5 bases). This CDR3 comprises 16 residues. V lost 0 bases and J lost 0, with 11 bases in between. CDR1 is LNHNV and CDR2 is YYDKDF in the germline V gene (reference sequence). CDR3 bases: TGTGCCACCAGCAGAGACATGGGCAGGGTGAACACTGAAGCTTTCTTT. As protein: CATSRDMGRVNTEAFF. Filled out from reference TRBV15 and TRBJ1-1, the complete variable domain reads DAMVIQNPRYQVTQFGKPVTLSCSQTLNHNVMYWYQQKSSQAPKLLFHYYDKDFNNEADTPDNFQSRRPNTSFCFLDIRSPGLGDTAMYLCATSRDMGRVNTEAFFGQGTRLTVV.

The rearrangement links TRBV11-2 to TRBJ1-4; tentatively, D is TRBD1 (5 bases). This CDR3 contains 13 residues. The germline V and J ends were trimmed by 2 bases and 7 bases, with 8 bases remaining between them. Germline V gene data show CDR1 as SGHAT and CDR2 as FQNNGV. Here the CDR3 DNA reads TGTGCCAGCAGCTTATTGGGACTTGAAAAACTGTTTTTT. Translated, it gives CASSLLGLEKLFF.

This sequence joins TRBV19 and TRBJ2-1; maybe TRBD2 (5 bases). V dropped 5 bases and J dropped 10 bases, with 15 bases sitting between them. Germline values: CDR1 LNHDA, CDR2 SQIVND (reference sequence). The CDR3 spans 13 residues. CDR3 sequence (DNA): TGTGCCAGTAGTTTGGGATTCCCGGGAGAGCAGTTCTTC. Translated: CASSLGFPGEQFF.

The chain carries TRBV19 and TRBJ1-2; D is unclear. V was clipped by 5 bases and J by 0 bases, with 10 bases between them. Germline values: CDR1 LNHDA, CDR2 SQIVND (reference sequence). The CDR3 covers 14 residues. CDR3 sequence reads: CASSLRGANYGYTF. The CDR3, as DNA: TGTGCCAGTAGTCTACGGGGAGCTAACTATGGCTACACCTTC.

CDR3 coding DNA: TGTGCCAGCAGCTTAGTGGCTCGGACAGGGGGCAATCAGCCCCAGCATTTT. Its protein is CASSLVARTGGNQPQHF. This chain joins TRBV7-2 and TRBJ1-5, with TRBD1 identical over 9 bases. The CDR3 has 17 residues. CDR1 and CDR2 from the germline V gene are SGHTA and FQGNSA. J was trimmed by 2 bases and V by 1 base; bases with no gene match: 6. Filled out from reference TRBV7-2 and TRBJ1-5, the complete variable domain reads GAGVSQSPSNKVTEKGKDVELRCDPISGHTALYWYRQSLGQGLEFLIYFQGNSAPDKSGLPSDRFSAERTGGSVSTLTIQRTQQEDSAVYLCASSLVARTGGNQPQHFGDGTRLSIL.